The 25 T cell receptor beta chains below come from one sample, sequenced in a study of blood T cell repertoires in COVID-19. Clones were read by immunoSEQ multiplex PCR, and TCRdb kept only the in-frame ones, dropping some. The sample includes some 200,000 clones, roughly four fifths of them seen just once. Source material: PBMCs or T cells enriched from blood (not recorded which). These receptors were taken from a woman between 45 and 65 years old who had been exposed to COVID-19.

The chain has TRBV6-5 and TRBJ1-2, with D possibly matching TRBD1 (6 bases). V shed 0 bases and J shed 3 bases, with 14 bases lying between them. CDR1 MNHEY and CDR2 SVGAGI come from the germline V gene. CDR3 length: 16 amino acids. The CDR3 DNA reads TGTGCCAGCAGTTACTCGAGGCAGGGGCCTTACTATGGCTACACCTTC. Translated, it gives CASSYSRQGPYYGYTF.

The rearrangement joins TRBV6-1 to TRBJ1-6; TRBD1 agrees at 9 bases. The CDR3 loop spans 14 amino acids. The V gene end was trimmed by 7 bases and the J gene end by 10 bases; junction bases not matched to a gene: 8. CDR1 and CDR2 (germline): MNHNS, SASEGT. The CDR3 bases are TGTGCCAGCAACCGGGGACAGGGAGGGTCACCCCTCCACTTT. The encoded protein is CASNRGQGGSPLHF.

The chain combines TRBV18 with TRBJ1-6; 9 bases fit TRBD1. The V gene end was trimmed by 3 bases and the J gene end by 9 bases; junction bases not matched to a gene: 6. CDR3 length: 15 amino acids. Looked up from germline, CDR1 is KGHSH and CDR2 is LQKENI. The CDR3 loop reads CASSPEGQGGSPLHF. Here the CDR3 DNA reads TGTGCCAGCTCACCTGAGGGACAGGGTGGTTCACCCCTCCACTTT.

In DNA form, the CDR3 reads TGTGCCAGCAGTCCCGGGACACCTGGAAACACCATATATTTT. Protein sequence: CASSPGTPGNTIYF. The V call is TRBV6-5, the J call TRBJ1-3, with D possibly TRBD1 on 6 matching bases. Looked up from germline, CDR1 is MNHEY and CDR2 is SVGAGI. V was cut by 5 bases and J by 2 bases, with 10 bases left in between. This CDR3 has 14 residues.

CDR3 nucleotide sequence: TGCGCCAGCAGCCCACTCGACAAGGGGGCCACAGATACGCAGTATTTT. This sequence encodes CASSPLDKGATDTQYF. The rearrangement links TRBV5-1 to TRBJ2-3, with 7 bases lining up with TRBD1. Germline V gives CDR1 SGHRS, CDR2 YFSETQ. The J segment lost 2 bases and the V segment lost 4 bases, leaving 10 bases of the junction unmatched. The CDR3 length is 16 residues.

The chain is built from TRBV5-1 and TRBJ1-2; 7 positions match TRBD1. V dropped 3 bases and J dropped 8; count of bases not matched to a gene: 10. This CDR3 is 14 amino acids long. Germline V gene sequence: CDR1 SGHRS, CDR2 YFSETQ. This chain's CDR3 is CASSYDRAVGGYTF. CDR3 coding DNA: TGCGCCAGCAGCTATGACAGGGCGGTAGGGGGCTACACCTTC.

V usage is TRBV28 and J usage is TRBJ1-5, with D tentatively TRBD1 (5 bases). The CDR3 extends over 13 amino acids. Germline V gene sequence: CDR1 MDHEN, CDR2 SYDVKM. The ends were cut back, 6 bases at V and 7 bases at J, with 13 bases in the middle. The CDR3 DNA reads TGTGCCAGCAGCCTACAGGTCGGGCAGCCCCAGCATTTT. This translates into CASSLQVGQPQHF.

The rearrangement uses TRBV7-8 and TRBJ2-1; TRBD2 is a possible D gene (7 bases). V lost 4 bases, J lost 4 bases, and 20 bases lay in between. CDR1 is SGHVS and CDR2 is FQNEAQ in the germline V gene. The CDR3 is 17 residues long. CDR3: CASSSLRGGGEYNEQFF. DNA of the CDR3: TGTGCCAGCAGCTCCCTGCGAGGGGGGGGAGAGTACAATGAGCAGTTCTTC.

The V and J genes are TRBV3-1 (or the pseudogene TRBV3-2) and TRBJ2-3; 9 bases map to TRBD1. This CDR3 has 15 amino acids. V lost 5 bases and J lost 3; bases outside the gene matches: 6. The germline gives CDR1 LGHDT, CDR2 YNNKEL (reference sequence). The CDR3 region is CASSTLTGGTDTQYF. As DNA, the CDR3 is TGTGCCAGCAGCACCCTGACAGGGGGGACAGATACGCAGTATTTT.

CDR3: CASTGVQGSQHF. In DNA form, the CDR3 reads TGTGCCAGCACTGGGGTACAGGGGTCCCAGCATTTT. The rearrangement uses TRBV28 and TRBJ1-5; 7 bases match TRBD1. Germline assignment: CDR1 MDHEN and CDR2 SYDVKM. The CDR3 loop spans 12 amino acids. V shed 7 bases, J shed 11 bases, and the junction held 8 bases outside the gene matches.

The rearrangement joins TRBV10-2 to TRBJ1-1, with D perhaps TRBD1 (5 bases). The V end lost 4 bases, the J end lost 3 bases, and 9 bases lay between the germline ends. The CDR3 is made up of 13 amino acids. Germline V gene lookup returns CDR1 WSHSY and CDR2 SAAADI. CDR3 sequence reads: CASSVRGDTEAFF. CDR3 nucleotide sequence: TGCGCCAGCAGTGTTCGGGGGGACACTGAAGCTTTCTTT.

The V call is TRBV7-9, the J call TRBJ2-1; 8 bases agree with TRBD1. This CDR3 is built from 15 residues. Germline lookup yields CDR1 SEHNR and CDR2 FQNEAQ (reference sequence). With 5 bases clipped from V and 2 bases from J, the junction kept 5 bases outside the gene matches. This chain's CDR3 is CASSTSGGAYNEQFF. The CDR3, as DNA: TGTGCCAGCAGCACATCAGGGGGCGCCTACAATGAGCAGTTCTTC.

The chain uses TRBV6-5 and TRBJ2-7; 8 nucleotides align to TRBD2. The ends lost 6 bases at V and 3 bases at J; junction bases unmatched: 4. Germline V gives CDR1 MNHEY, CDR2 SVGAGI. The CDR3 consists of 13 residues. The CDR3 is CASSARGGYEQYF. CDR3 in DNA: TGTGCCAGCAGCGCCCGGGGGGGCTACGAGCAGTACTTC.

The chain couples TRBV7-9 to TRBJ1-1; TRBD1 agrees at 8 bases. The CDR3 totals 15 residues. Trimming removed 6 bases from V and 5 bases from J; junction bases left unmatched: 11. Looked up from germline, CDR1 is SEHNR and CDR2 is FQNEAQ (reference sequence). CDR3 DNA: TGTGCCAGCAGTCTAATCCCACAGGGGGGGACTGAAGCTTTCTTT. This codes for CASSLIPQGGTEAFF.

This rearrangement joins TRBV7-9 to TRBJ1-2; D gene uncertain. The length of the CDR3 is 15 residues. CDR1 is SEHNR, CDR2 FQNEAQ, per germline (reference sequence). Trimming took off 4 bases at V and 6 bases at J, with 18 bases between the two ends. CDR3 nucleotides: TGTGCCAGCAGCTCGAGTGCGGAAGGGAGGCATGGCTACACCTTC. This codes for CASSSSAEGRHGYTF.

This chain connects TRBV7-9 to TRBJ1-2; D is unclear. This CDR3 contains 13 residues. Trimming left V 4 bases short and J 6 bases short, with 12 bases between. In germline, CDR1 is SEHNR, CDR2 FQNEAQ (reference sequence). The CDR3: CASSYPQEDGYTF. CDR3 nucleotides: TGTGCCAGCAGCTACCCACAAGAGGATGGCTACACCTTC.

In its sample, this clone was seen a few times. This sequence joins TRBV28 and TRBJ1-1; D is ambiguous. The CDR3 consists of 11 residues. Germline V lookup: CDR1 MDHEN, CDR2 SYDVKM. V was pared by 5 bases and J by 10 bases, with 11 bases between. CDR3 DNA sequence: TGTGCCAGCAGTATGACAAGAAGAGCTTTCTTT. Encoded protein: CASSMTRRAFF.

The genes are TRBV9 and TRBJ1-1; tentative D call: TRBD1 (6 bases). Deletions cut 0 bases from V and 8 bases from J, with 11 bases between. The CDR3 sequence is 13 residues long. Germline V gene lookup returns CDR1 SGDLS and CDR2 YYNGEE. CDR3 sequence (DNA): TGTGCCAGCAGCGTAGTGGGCCAGGGGGAAGCTTTCTTT. This encodes CASSVVGQGEAFF.

The rearrangement links TRBV5-8 to TRBJ2-2; 8 positions agree with TRBD1. This CDR3 is built from 15 residues. Germline V CDR1 and CDR2: SGHTS, YDEGEE. J lost 5 bases, V lost 4 bases, and 7 bases had no gene match. CDR3 bases: TGTGCCAGCAGCCCCGGACAGGGCCCTACCGGGGAGCTGTTTTTT. Translation: CASSPGQGPTGELFF.

This chain links TRBV30 with TRBJ2-7; 11 bases are shared with TRBD1. J was trimmed by 2 bases and V by 4 bases; bases with no gene match: 4. Looked up from germline, CDR1 is GTSNPN and CDR2 is SVGIG (reference sequence). The CDR3 spans 14 residues. The CDR3 bases are TGTGCCTGGACCCCGGGACAGGGGGCCTACGAGCAGTACTTC. It yields the protein CAWTPGQGAYEQYF.

This sequence joins TRBV16 and TRBJ1-2, with 8 nucleotides matching TRBD1. Germline V gene sequence: CDR1 KGHSY, CDR2 FQNENV. The CDR3 loop spans 17 amino acids. J was trimmed by 1 base and V by 4 bases; bases with no gene match: 11. This CDR3 is CASSPAIRTGNNYGYTF. CDR3 sequence (DNA): TGTGCCAGCAGCCCCGCAATCCGGACAGGGAATAACTATGGCTACACCTTC.

The chain employs TRBV5-1 and TRBJ2-7; weak D call: TRBD1 (6 bases). This CDR3 region has 15 residues. Germline V gene data show CDR1 as SGHRS and CDR2 as YFSETQ. V shed 0 bases and J shed 3 bases, with 13 bases lying between them. CDR3 protein: CASSLDGGPYYEQYF. CDR3 nucleotides: TGCGCCAGCAGCTTGGATGGGGGCCCCTACTACGAGCAGTACTTC.

The CDR3 here is CASSPKTSSGGAPPFF. The CDR3 DNA reads TGTGCCAGCAGCCCAAAGACTTCTAGCGGGGGGGCCCCCCCGTTCTTC. The V call is TRBV13, the J call TRBJ2-1; 12 nucleotides match TRBD2. V trimming: 5 bases; J trimming: 15 bases; junction bases outside the gene matches: 17. Looked up from germline, CDR1 is PRHDT and CDR2 is FYEKMQ (reference sequence). The CDR3 has 16 residues.

In nucleotides, the CDR3 is TGCGCCAGCAGCTTGGGGGGACACGGTACCGGGGAGCTGTTTTTT. As protein: CASSLGGHGTGELFF. This sequence joins TRBV5-1 and TRBJ2-2; D is possibly TRBD1 (6 bases). CDR1 is SGHRS, CDR2 YFSETQ, per germline. The CDR3 is 15 amino acids. V was shortened by 0 bases and J by 5 bases, with 11 bases between the two germline ends.

The chain uses TRBV5-1 and TRBJ2-2, with TRBD2 matching 8 bases. The CDR3 contains 14 residues. Germline assignment: CDR1 SGHRS and CDR2 YFSETQ. After removal of 5 bases from V and 5 bases from J, the junction contained 5 bases not matched to a gene. The CDR3 coding sequence is TGCGCCAGCAGACGGACTAGCAGTACCGGGGAGCTGTTTTTT. Encoded protein: CASRRTSSTGELFF.